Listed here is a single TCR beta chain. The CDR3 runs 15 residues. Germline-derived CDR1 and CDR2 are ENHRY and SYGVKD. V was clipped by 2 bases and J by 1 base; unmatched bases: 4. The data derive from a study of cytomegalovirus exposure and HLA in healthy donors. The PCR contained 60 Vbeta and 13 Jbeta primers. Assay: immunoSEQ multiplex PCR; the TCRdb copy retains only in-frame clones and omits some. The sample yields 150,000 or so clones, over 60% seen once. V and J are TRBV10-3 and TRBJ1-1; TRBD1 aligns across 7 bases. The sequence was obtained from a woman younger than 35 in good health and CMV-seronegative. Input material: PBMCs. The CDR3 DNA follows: TGTGCCATCAGTGAGGCCCGGGACAGGAACACTGAAGCTTTCTTT. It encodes CAISEARDRNTEAFF.